The clone carrying this TCR beta chain was detected only once. The antigen is undetermined. The V end lost 6 bases, the J end lost 0 bases, and 15 bases lay between the germline ends. CDR1 and CDR2 (germline): SEHNR, FQNEAQ (reference sequence). CDR3 length equals 17 residues. Method: immunoSEQ multiplex PCR; TCRdb's copy keeps in-frame clones and lacks some. The sample includes more than 65,000 clones, approximately 96% of them seen just once. This entry belongs to a study of cytomegalovirus exposure and HLA in healthy donors. Study summary: A later analysis reported the 90 to 150 validation repertoires used the same platform as the roughly 700 first-cohort repertoires.

General study findings and limits: Researchers counted 164 TCR beta chains as cytomegalovirus-associated. In vitro work confirmed that a few CMV-associated chains recognize CMV antigens. According to reports, the classifier identified cytomegalovirus status with high specificity and sensitivity.

This sequence was found in a woman between 18 and 30 years old in good health and CMV-seronegative. This rearrangement joins TRBV7-9 to TRBJ1-6; D may be TRBD1 (6 bases). Sequencing was performed on PBMCs. The CDR3 DNA reads as TGTGCCAGCAGGTCGGACAGCCCGAGCTCCTATAATTCACCCCTCCACTTT. Translation: CASRSDSPSSYNSPLHF.